The 12 T cell receptor beta chains listed next were all sequenced from one sample in a study of CD4+ T cells in melanoma. The method was immunoSEQ multiplex PCR; TCRdb's version includes in-frame clones alone and lacks a portion of them. The table records about 140,000 clones, nearly 95% of them present only once. These receptors all stem from a human donor with melanoma.

The rearrangement links TRBV5-1 to TRBJ2-5, with D perhaps matching TRBD2 (6 bases). The end of the DNA fits TRBJ2-7 better, so the J call may be wrong. Germline V lookup: CDR1 SGHRS, CDR2 YFSETQ. CDR3 length: 15 amino acids. The CDR3 reads CASSLGGTAAYEQYF. In nucleotides, the CDR3 is TGCGCCAGCAGCTTAGGCGGGACGGCAGCCTACGAGCAGTACTTC.

Here the CDR3 reads CASSPSLGVYASTDTQYF. The DNA of the CDR3 is TGTGCCAGCTCACCATCGCTGGGAGTGTATGCTAGCACAGATACGCAGTATTTT. This chain connects TRBV18 to TRBJ2-3; a possible D gene is TRBD2 (5 bases). CDR1 is KGHSH and CDR2 is LQKENI in the germline V gene. Trimming removed 2 bases from V and 0 bases from J, with 18 bases in between. The CDR3 runs 18 residues.

The chain is built from TRBV10-2 and TRBJ1-1, with D tentatively TRBD1 (5 bases). V was clipped by 7 bases and J by 11 bases, with 20 bases between them. CDR1 and CDR2 (germline): WSHSY, SAAADI. The CDR3 is 13 residues long. CDR3 residues: CASTSYLDSDAFF. The CDR3 bases are TGCGCCAGCACTTCGTACCTAGACAGTGATGCTTTCTTT.

This clone showed up just a few times. This chain uses TRBV5-1 with TRBJ2-3; TRBD2 is a possible D gene (7 bases). Germline CDR1 reads SGHRS; CDR2 reads YFSETQ. CDR3 length equals 14 residues. Between the trimmed V and J ends, which lost 7 bases and 0 bases, there was a span of 12 bases. The CDR3 DNA follows: TGCGCCAGCTTCGGGGGGACAAGCACAGATACGCAGTATTTT. The encoded protein is CASFGGTSTDTQYF.

This chain joins TRBV7-3 and TRBJ2-1, with 8 positions matching TRBD2. The CDR3 consists of 17 residues. With V trimmed by 5 bases and J by 7 bases, 16 bases remained unmatched. CDR1 is SGHTA, CDR2 FQGTGA, per germline. In DNA form, the CDR3 reads TGTGCCAGCAGCCCCCGCACCGGGACTAGAGGCTTTAATGAGCAGTTCTTC. Its translation is CASSPRTGTRGFNEQFF. Full variable domain (remainder filled in from reference TRBV7-3 and TRBJ2-1): GAGVSQTPSNKVTEKGKYVELRCDPISGHTALYWYRQSLGQGPEFLIYFQGTGAADDSGLPNDRFFAVRPEGSVSTLKIQRTERGDSAVYLCASSPRTGTRGFNEQFFGPGTRLTVL.

This rearrangement joins TRBV9 to TRBJ1-1; D perhaps matches TRBD1 (5 bases). The V end was cut by 0 bases, the J end by 6 bases, with 15 bases between. Germline CDR1 reads SGDLS; CDR2 reads YYNGEE. CDR3 length: 15 residues. CDR3 sequence (DNA): TGTGCCAGCAGCGTAGGGCAGGGTAGGGATGCTGAAGCTTTCTTT. Protein product: CASSVGQGRDAEAFF.

The chain recombines TRBV19 with TRBJ1-2; D might be TRBD1 (5 bases). Trimming removed 5 bases from V and 11 bases from J, with 18 bases in between. This CDR3 region has 13 residues. Germline CDR1 reads LNHDA; CDR2 reads SQIVND (reference sequence). Here the CDR3 DNA reads TGTGCCAGTAGTCTCCGGGACTCTTTAGGGTACACCTTC. It translates to CASSLRDSLGYTF.

V usage is TRBV5-6 and J usage is TRBJ1-2; D call uncertain. The ends were cut back, 2 bases at V and 8 bases at J, with 13 bases in the middle. CDR1 and CDR2 from the germline V gene are SGHDT and YYEEEE. This CDR3 is built from 13 residues. The CDR3 nucleotides read TGTGCCAGCAGCTTTACAATCGGAGGGGGCTACACCTTC. Translating it yields CASSFTIGGGYTF.

The rearrangement links TRBV5-4 to TRBJ2-2; tentatively, D is TRBD2 (6 bases). This CDR3 is built from 16 residues. With 0 bases removed from V and 2 bases from J, the gap between germline ends came to 11 bases. CDR1 and CDR2 from the germline V gene are SGHNT and YYREEE (reference sequence). The CDR3 DNA reads as TGTGCCAGCAGCTTGGGACTAGGTCGTAACACCGGGGAGCTGTTTTTT. It specifies CASSLGLGRNTGELFF.

This chain links TRBV7-9 with TRBJ1-4; D call uncertain. The CDR3 runs to 15 residues. The germline V gene has CDR1 SEHNR and CDR2 FQNEAQ (reference sequence). V shed 1 base and J shed 4 bases, with 10 bases lying between them. CDR3 nucleotides: TGTGCCAGCAGCTTAGGTTTGAGTTATAATGAAAAACTGTTTTTT. This encodes CASSLGLSYNEKLFF.

The gene calls are TRBV5-4 and TRBJ1-6; weak D call: TRBD1 (6 bases). The V and J ends lost 4 bases and 0 bases respectively, with 8 bases between them. CDR1 is SGHNT, CDR2 YYREEE, per germline (reference sequence). The CDR3 extends over 15 amino acids. CDR3 region: CASSQGSSYNSPLHF. CDR3 nucleotides: TGTGCCAGCAGCCAGGGGAGCTCCTATAATTCACCCCTCCACTTT. Supplemented by reference TRBV5-4 and TRBJ1-6, the full variable domain reads ETGVTQSPTHLIKTRGQQVTLRCSSQSGHNTVSWYQQALGQGPQFIFQYYREEENGRGNFPPRFSGLQFPNYSSELNVNALELDDSALYLCASSQGSSYNSPLHFGNGTRLTVT.

The V call is TRBV6-6, the J call TRBJ2-3; D unclear. Trimming stripped 5 bases from V and 2 bases from J, with 5 bases between. The CDR3 contains 12 residues. The germline gives CDR1 MNHNY, CDR2 SVGAGI (reference sequence). CDR3 coding DNA: TGTGCCAGCAGTCTAAACACAGATACGCAGTATTTT. It translates to CASSLNTDTQYF.